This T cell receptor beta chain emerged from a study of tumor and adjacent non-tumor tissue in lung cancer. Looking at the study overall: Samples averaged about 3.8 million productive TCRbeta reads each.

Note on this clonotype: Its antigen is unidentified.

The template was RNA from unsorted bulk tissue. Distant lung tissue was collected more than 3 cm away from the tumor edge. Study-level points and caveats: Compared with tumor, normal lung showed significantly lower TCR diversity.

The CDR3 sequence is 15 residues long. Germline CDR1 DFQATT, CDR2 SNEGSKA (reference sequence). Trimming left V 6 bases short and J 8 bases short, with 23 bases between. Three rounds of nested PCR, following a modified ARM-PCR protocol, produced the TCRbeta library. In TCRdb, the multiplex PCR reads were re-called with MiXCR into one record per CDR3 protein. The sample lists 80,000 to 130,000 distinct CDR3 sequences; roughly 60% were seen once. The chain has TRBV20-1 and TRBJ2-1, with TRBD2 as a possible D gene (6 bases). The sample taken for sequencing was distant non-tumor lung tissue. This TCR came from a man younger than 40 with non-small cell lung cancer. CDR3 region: CSALIGTCVLHEQFF. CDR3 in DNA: TGCAGTGCCCTAATCGGGACTTGCGTTCTCCATGAGCAGTTCTTC.